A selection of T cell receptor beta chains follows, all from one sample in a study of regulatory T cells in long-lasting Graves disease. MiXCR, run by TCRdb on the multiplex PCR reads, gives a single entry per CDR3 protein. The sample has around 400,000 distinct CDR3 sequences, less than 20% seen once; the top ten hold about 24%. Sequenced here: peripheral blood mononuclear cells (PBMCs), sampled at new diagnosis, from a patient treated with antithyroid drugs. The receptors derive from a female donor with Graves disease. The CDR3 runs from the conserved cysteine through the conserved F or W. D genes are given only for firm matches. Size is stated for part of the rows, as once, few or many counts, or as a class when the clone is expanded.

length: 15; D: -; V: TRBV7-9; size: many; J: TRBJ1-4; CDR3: CASSASRAGGEKLFF; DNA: TGTGCCAGCAGCGCCAGTCGGGCAGGAGGAGAAAAACTGTTTTTT
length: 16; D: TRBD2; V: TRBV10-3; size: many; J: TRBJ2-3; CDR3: CAISTLAEISTDTQYF; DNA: TGTGCCATCAGCACGCTAGCGGAGATAAGCACAGATACGCAGTATTTT
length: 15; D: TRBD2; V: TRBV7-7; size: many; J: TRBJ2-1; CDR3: CASSPSGGNYNEQFF; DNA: TGTGCCAGCAGCCCCAGCGGGGGAAATTACAATGAGCAGTTCTTC
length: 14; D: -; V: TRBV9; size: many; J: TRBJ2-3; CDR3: CASSVDLGEDTQYF; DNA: TGTGCCAGCAGCGTAGATCTTGGGGAGGATACGCAGTATTTT
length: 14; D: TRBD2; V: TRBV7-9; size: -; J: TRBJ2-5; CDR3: CASTLAGFQETQYF; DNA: TGTGCCAGCACCTTAGCGGGATTCCAAGAGACCCAGTACTTC
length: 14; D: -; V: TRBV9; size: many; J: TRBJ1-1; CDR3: CASSVGPATAEAFF; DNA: TGTGCCAGCAGCGTAGGCCCTGCCACGGCTGAAGCTTTCTTT
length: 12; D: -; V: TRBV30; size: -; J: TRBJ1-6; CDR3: CAWSVVDSPLHF; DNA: TGTGCCTGGAGTGTGGTGGATTCACCCCTCCACTTT
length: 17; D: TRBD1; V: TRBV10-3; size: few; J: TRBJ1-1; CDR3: CAISAQGAGVSVTEAFF; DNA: TGTGCCATCAGCGCACAGGGGGCTGGGGTTTCGGTCACTGAAGCTTTCTTT
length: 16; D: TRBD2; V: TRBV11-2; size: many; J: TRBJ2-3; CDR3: CASSLLGTSGPLTQYF; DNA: TGTGCCAGCAGCCTATTGGGGACTAGCGGGCCCCTAACGCAGTATTTT
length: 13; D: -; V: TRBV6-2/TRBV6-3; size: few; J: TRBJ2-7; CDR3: CASSFTFSYEQYF; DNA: TGTGCCAGCAGTTTTACCTTCTCCTACGAGCAGTACTTC
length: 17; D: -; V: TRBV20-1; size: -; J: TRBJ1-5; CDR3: CSAREGAGSFSNQPQHF; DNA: TGCAGTGCTAGAGAGGGGGCCGGGAGTTTTAGCAATCAGCCCCAGCATTTT
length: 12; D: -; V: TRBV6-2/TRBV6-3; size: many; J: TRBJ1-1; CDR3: CASSYAVAEAFF; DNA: TGTGCCAGCAGTTACGCAGTCGCTGAAGCTTTCTTT
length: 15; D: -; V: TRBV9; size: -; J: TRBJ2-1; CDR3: CASKGSRAPHNEQFF; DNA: TGTGCCAGCAAGGGGTCGAGGGCCCCTCACAATGAGCAGTTCTTC
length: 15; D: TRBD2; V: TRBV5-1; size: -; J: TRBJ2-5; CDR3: CASSLLAGSQETQYF; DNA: TGCGCCAGCAGCCTACTAGCGGGGAGCCAAGAGACCCAGTACTTC
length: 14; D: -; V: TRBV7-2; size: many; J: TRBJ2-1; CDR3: CASKARLSYNEQFF; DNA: TGTGCCAGCAAGGCCCGACTCTCCTACAATGAGCAGTTCTTC
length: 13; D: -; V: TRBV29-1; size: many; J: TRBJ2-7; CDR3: CSVDGQVHDEQYF; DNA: TGCAGCGTTGATGGGCAGGTGCACGACGAGCAGTACTTC
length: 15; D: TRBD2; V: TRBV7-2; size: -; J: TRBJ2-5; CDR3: CASRSGTSGRANQYF; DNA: TGTGCCAGCAGATCCGGGACTAGCGGGAGGGCTAACCAGTACTTC
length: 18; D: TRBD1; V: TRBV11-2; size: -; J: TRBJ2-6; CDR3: CASSLLGQPDSGANVLTF; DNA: TGTGCCAGCAGCTTATTGGGACAGCCTGACTCTGGGGCCAACGTCCTGACTTTC
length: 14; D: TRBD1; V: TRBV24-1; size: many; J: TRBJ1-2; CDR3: CATSAGTDNYGYTF; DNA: TGTGCCACCAGCGCCGGGACAGACAACTATGGCTACACCTTC
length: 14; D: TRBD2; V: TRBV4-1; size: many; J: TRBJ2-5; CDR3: CASSQGTSAETQYF; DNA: TGTGCCAGCAGCCAAGGGACTAGCGCAGAGACCCAGTACTTC
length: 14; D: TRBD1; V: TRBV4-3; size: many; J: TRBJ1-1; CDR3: CASSPYRGDTEAFF; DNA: TGCGCCAGCAGCCCGTACAGGGGCGACACTGAAGCTTTCTTT
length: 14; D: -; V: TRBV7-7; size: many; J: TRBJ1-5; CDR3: CASSLNPRGQPQHF; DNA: TGTGCCAGCAGCTTAAACCCGCGAGGTCAGCCCCAGCATTTT
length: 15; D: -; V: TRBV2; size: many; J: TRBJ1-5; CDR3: CASSEGQVSNQPQHF; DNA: TGTGCCAGCAGTGAAGGACAGGTTTCCAATCAGCCCCAGCATTTT
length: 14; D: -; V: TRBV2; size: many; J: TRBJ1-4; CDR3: CASKEGYSNEKLFF; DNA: TGTGCCAGCAAGGAAGGGTACTCTAATGAAAAACTGTTTTTT
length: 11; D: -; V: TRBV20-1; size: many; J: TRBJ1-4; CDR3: CSARAGEKLFF; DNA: TGCAGTGCTAGAGCGGGTGAAAAACTGTTTTTT
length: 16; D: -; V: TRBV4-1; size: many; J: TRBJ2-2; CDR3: CASSQETLGRTGELFF; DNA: TGCGCCAGCAGCCAAGAAACCCTTGGACGCACCGGGGAGCTGTTTTTT
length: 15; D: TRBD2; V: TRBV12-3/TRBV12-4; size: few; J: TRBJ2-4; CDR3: CASSLSLGGENIQYF; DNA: TGTGCCAGCAGTTTGTCCCTGGGGGGGGAAAACATTCAGTACTTC
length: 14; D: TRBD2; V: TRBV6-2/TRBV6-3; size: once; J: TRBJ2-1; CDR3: CASSATSGGAKQFF; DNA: TGTGCCAGCAGTGCAACTAGCGGGGGGGCTAAGCAGTTCTTC
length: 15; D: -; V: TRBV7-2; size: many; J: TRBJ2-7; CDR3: CASSRLGDGSYEQYF; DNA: TGTGCCAGCAGCAGACTTGGGGACGGCTCCTACGAGCAGTACTTC
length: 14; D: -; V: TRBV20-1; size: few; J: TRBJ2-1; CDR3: CSAEWWGPQNEQFF; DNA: TGCAGTGCGGAGTGGTGGGGCCCGCAGAATGAGCAGTTCTTC
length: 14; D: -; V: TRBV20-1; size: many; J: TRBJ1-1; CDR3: CSAWHGYMNTEAFF; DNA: TGCAGTGCTTGGCACGGTTACATGAACACTGAAGCTTTCTTT
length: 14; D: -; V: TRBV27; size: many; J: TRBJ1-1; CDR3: CASSFNPWYTEAFF; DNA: TGTGCCAGCAGTTTCAACCCCTGGTACACTGAAGCTTTCTTT
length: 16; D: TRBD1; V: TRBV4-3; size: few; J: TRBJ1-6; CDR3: CASSQGRQGYNSPLHF; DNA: TGCGCCAGCAGCCAAGGTAGACAGGGGTATAATTCACCCCTCCACTTT
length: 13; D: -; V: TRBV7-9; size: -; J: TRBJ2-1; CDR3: CASSLVYGQEQFF; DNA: TGTGCCAGCAGCCTTGTATACGGACAGGAGCAGTTCTTC
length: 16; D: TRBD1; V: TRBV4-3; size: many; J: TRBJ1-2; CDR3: CASSPQLSTGFYGYTF; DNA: TGCGCCAGCAGCCCCCAACTCTCGACAGGGTTCTATGGCTACACCTTC
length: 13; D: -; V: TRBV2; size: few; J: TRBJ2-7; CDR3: CASSVGDSYEQYF; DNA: TGTGCCAGCAGCGTAGGAGATTCCTACGAGCAGTACTTC
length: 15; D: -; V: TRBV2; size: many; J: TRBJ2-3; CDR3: CASTSGDRLTDTQYF; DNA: TGTGCCAGTACCTCCGGAGACAGACTCACAGATACGCAGTATTTT
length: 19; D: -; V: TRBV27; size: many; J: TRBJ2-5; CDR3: CASSLDGGSGLTGRETQYF; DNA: TGTGCCAGCAGTTTGGACGGTGGGTCGGGGCTAACCGGCCGGGAGACCCAGTACTTC
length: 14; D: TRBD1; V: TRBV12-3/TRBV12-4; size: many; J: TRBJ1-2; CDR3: CASRRDRANYGYTF; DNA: TGTGCCAGCAGACGGGACAGGGCCAACTATGGCTACACCTTC
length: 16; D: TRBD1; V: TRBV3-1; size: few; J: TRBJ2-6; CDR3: CASSRGQGVVANVLTF; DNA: TGTGCCAGCAGCCGGGGACAGGGTGTAGTGGCCAACGTCCTGACTTTC
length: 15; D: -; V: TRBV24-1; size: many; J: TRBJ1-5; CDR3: CATSRPGGGNQPQHF; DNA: TGTGCCACCAGCCGGCCCGGGGGCGGCAATCAGCCCCAGCATTTT
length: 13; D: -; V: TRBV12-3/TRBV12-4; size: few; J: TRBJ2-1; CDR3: CASSQSSGVPQFF; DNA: TGTGCCAGCAGTCAATCGTCTGGGGTTCCCCAGTTCTTC